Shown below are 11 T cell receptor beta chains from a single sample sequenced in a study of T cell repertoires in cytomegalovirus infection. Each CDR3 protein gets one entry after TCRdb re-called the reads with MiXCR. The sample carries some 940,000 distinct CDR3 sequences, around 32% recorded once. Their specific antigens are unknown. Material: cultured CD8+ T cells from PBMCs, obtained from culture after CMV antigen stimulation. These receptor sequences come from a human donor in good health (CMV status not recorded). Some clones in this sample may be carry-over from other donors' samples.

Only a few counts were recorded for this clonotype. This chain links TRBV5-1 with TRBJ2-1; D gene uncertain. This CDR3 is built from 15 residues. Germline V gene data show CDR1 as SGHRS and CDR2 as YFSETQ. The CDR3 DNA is TGCGCAAGCTCCATAGGGCGCCGCCGAAGCGATGAGCAGTTCTTC. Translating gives CASSIGRRRSDEQFF. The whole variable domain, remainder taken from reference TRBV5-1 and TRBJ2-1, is KAGVTQTPRYLIKTRGQQVTLSCSPISGHRSVSWYQQTPGQGLQFLFEYFSETQRNKGNFPGRFSGRQFSNSRSEMNVSTLELGDSALYLCASSIGRRRSDEQFFGPGTRLTVL.

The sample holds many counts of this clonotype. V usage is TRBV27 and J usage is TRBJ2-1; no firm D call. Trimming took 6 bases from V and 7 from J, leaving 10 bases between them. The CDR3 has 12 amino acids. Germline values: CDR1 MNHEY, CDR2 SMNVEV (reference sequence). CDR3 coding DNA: TGTGCCAGCAGCTTCTTAGGGAATGAGCAGTTCTTC. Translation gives CASSFLGNEQFF.

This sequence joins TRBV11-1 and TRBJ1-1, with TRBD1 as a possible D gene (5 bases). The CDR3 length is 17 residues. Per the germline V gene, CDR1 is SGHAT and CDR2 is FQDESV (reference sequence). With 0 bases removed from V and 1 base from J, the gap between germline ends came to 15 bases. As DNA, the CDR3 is TGTGCCAGCAGCTTAGCGGAAGGCTGGGGCACGAACACTGAAGCTTTCTTT. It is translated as CASSLAEGWGTNTEAFF.

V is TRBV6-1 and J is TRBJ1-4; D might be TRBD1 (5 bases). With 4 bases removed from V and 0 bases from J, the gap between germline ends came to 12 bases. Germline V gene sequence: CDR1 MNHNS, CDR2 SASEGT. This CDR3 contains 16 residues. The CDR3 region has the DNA TGTGCCAGCAGTGCCCAAGACAGAACAACTAATGAAAAACTGTTTTTT. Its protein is CASSAQDRTTNEKLFF.

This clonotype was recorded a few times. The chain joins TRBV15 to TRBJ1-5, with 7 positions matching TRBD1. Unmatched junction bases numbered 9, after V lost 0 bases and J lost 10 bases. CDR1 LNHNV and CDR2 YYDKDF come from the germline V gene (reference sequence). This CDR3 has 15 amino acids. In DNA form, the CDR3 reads TGTGCCACCAGCAGAGATGACAGGGAATATCGCCCCCAGCATTTT. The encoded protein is CATSRDDREYRPQHF. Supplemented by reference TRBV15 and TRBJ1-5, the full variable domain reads DAMVIQNPRYQVTQFGKPVTLSCSQTLNHNVMYWYQQKSSQAPKLLFHYYDKDFNNEADTPDNFQSRRPNTSFCFLDIRSPGLGDTAMYLCATSRDDREYRPQHFGDGTRLSIL.

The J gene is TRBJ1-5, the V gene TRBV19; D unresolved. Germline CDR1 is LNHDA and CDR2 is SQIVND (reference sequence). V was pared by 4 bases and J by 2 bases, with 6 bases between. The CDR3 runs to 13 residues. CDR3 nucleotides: TGTGCCAGTAGTAAGATGGGCAATCAGCCCCAGCATTTT. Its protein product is CASSKMGNQPQHF.

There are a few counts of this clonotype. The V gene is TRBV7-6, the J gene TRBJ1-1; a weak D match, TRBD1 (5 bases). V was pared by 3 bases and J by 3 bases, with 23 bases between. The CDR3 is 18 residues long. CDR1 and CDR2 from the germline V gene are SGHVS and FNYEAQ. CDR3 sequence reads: CASSFSHPGPGGDTEAFF. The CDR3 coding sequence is TGTGCCAGCAGCTTCTCACATCCGGGTCCCGGGGGGGACACTGAAGCTTTCTTT.

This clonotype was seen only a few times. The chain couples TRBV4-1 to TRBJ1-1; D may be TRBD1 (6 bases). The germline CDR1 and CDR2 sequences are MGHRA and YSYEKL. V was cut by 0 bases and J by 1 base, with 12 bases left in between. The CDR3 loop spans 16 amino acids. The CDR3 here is CASSQDRGQGNTEAFF. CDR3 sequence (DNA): TGCGCCAGCAGCCAAGATCGGGGGCAGGGGAACACTGAAGCTTTCTTT.

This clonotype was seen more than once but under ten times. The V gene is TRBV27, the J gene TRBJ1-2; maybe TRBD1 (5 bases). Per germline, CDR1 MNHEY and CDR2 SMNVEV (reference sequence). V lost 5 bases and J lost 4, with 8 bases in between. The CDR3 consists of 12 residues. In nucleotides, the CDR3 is TGTGCCAGCAGTGACAGCCCCTATGGCTACACCTTC. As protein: CASSDSPYGYTF.

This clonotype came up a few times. The CDR3 loop reads CASSRSLVGFYETSPSSETQYF. The CDR3, as DNA: TGTGCCAGCAGTAGGAGTCTAGTAGGTTTTTACGAGACTAGCCCGAGTTCGGAGACCCAGTACTTC. J is TRBJ2-5 and V is TRBV6-1, with 7 bases fitting TRBD2. Trimming removed 5 bases from V and 5 bases from J; junction bases left unmatched: 32. Germline lookup yields CDR1 MNHNS and CDR2 SASEGT. The CDR3 has 22 amino acids.

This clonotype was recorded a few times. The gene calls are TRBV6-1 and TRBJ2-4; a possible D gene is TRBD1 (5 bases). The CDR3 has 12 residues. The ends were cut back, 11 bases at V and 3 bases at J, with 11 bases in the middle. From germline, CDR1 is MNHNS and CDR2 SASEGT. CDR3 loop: CAVTGLKNIQYF. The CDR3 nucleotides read TGTGCCGTTACAGGCCTCAAAAACATTCAGTACTTC.